This T cell receptor beta chain was captured in a study of T cell repertoires in cytomegalovirus infection. Study details: It was the public TCR beta signatures that indicated both CMV infection and matching HLA type. Study-wide results and limits: Summed public TCR beta family frequency identified CMV carriers bearing the relevant HLA.

Germline V gene sequence: CDR1 LGHNA, CDR2 YSLEER. Between the trimmed V and J ends, which lost 1 base and 3 bases, there was a span of 9 bases. CDR3 size: 14 residues. TCRdb analysed the reads with MiXCR anew, one entry per CDR3 protein. The sample holds a few hundred thousand distinct CDR3 sequences, 9.5% seen once. In the case of this clonotype: The antigen is not known.

The sample taken for sequencing was PBMCs. V gene TRBV4-3 combines with J gene TRBJ1-2; D perhaps matches TRBD1 (5 bases). The clonotype comes from a human donor in good health (CMV status not recorded). Some clones in this sample may be carry-over from other donors' samples. CDR3 nucleotides: TGCGCCAGCAGCCAAGTTGTCAGGGACTATGGCTACACCTTC. Its translation is CASSQVVRDYGYTF.